The sequence of this T cell receptor (beta chain) was determined in a study of cytomegalovirus exposure and HLA in healthy donors. General observations from the study: An Asian-associated ancestry cluster reportedly showed fewer N-insertions than the approximately 600-donor mean in a later analysis.

A remark on this clone: The antigen is not known.

Nominal health characterized the donors when sampled, though unrecorded immune exposures were likely. This PCR relied on a set of 60 Vbeta primers and 13 Jbeta primers. Assay used: immunoSEQ multiplex PCR; TCRdb lists only in-frame clones, some missing. This table has fewer than 110,000 clones, 75% appearing once. Trimming removed 4 bases from V and 5 bases from J, with 6 bases in between. The CDR3 has 11 amino acids. Germline assignment: CDR1 DFQATT and CDR2 SNEGSKA (reference sequence). Specimen: PBMCs. The receptor's source is a man aged 45-60 years in good health and CMV-seronegative. The rearrangement joins TRBV20-1 to TRBJ1-5; no clear D gene. In DNA, the CDR3 is TGCAGTGCTACAAGAGATCAGCCCCAGCATTTT. The encoded protein is CSATRDQPQHF.